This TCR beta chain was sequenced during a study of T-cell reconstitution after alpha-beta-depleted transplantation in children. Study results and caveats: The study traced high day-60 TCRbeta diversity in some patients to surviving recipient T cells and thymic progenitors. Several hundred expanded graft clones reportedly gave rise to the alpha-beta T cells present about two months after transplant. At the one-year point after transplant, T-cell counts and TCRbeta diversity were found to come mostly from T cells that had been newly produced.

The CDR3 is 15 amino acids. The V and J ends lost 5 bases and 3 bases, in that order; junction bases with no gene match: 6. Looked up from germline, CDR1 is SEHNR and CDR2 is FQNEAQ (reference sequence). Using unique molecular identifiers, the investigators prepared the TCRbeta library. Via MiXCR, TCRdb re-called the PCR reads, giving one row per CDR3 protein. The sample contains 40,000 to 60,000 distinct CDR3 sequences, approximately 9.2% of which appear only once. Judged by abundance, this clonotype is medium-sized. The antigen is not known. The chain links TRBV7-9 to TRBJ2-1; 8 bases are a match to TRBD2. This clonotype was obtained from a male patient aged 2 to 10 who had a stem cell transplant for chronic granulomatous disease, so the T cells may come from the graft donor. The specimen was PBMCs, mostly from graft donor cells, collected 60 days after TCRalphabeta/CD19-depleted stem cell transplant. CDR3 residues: CASSPASGSYNEQFF. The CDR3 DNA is TGTGCCAGCAGCCCGGCCAGCGGGAGCTACAATGAGCAGTTCTTC.